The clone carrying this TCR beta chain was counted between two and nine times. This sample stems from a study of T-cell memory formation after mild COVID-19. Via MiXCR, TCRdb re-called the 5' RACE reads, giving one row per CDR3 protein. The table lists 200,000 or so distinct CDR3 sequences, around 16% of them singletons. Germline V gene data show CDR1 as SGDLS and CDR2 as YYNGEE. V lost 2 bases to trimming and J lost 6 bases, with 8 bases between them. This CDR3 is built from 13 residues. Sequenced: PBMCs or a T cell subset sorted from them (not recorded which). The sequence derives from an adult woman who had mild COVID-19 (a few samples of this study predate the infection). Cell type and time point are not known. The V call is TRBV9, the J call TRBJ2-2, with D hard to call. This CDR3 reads CASSVNVPGELFF. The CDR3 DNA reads TGTGCCAGCAGCGTCAATGTTCCCGGGGAGCTGTTTTTT. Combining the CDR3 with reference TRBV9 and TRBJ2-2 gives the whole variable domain DSGVTQTPKHLITATGQRVTLRCSPRSGDLSVYWYQQSLDQGLQFLIQYYNGEERAKGNILERFSAQQFPDLHSELNLSSLELGDSALYFCASSVNVPGELFFGEGSRLTVL.